A single sample is the source of the 27 T cell receptor beta chains below, sequenced in a study of CD8+CD57+ T cells in acquired aplastic anemia. TCR beta VDJ and CDR3 were profiled, and genomic DNA was the template. Each CDR3 protein is one row after TCRdb ran MiXCR on the reads. This table holds around 200,000 distinct CDR3 sequences, roughly half found once. Patients who underwent sequencing had shown CD8+CD57+ cell expansion by flow cytometry. The sequencing sample was made of sorted CD4+, CD8+, or CD8+CD57+ T cells (not recorded which) from PBMCs. These receptors were collected from a human donor with aplastic anemia.

This rearrangement joins TRBV11-1 to TRBJ2-7; no clear D gene. The germline V gene has CDR1 SGHAT and CDR2 FQDESV (reference sequence). CDR3 length: 14 amino acids. The ends were cut back, 3 bases at V and 1 base at J, with 10 bases in the middle. The CDR3 DNA is TGTGCCAGCAGCTTCGGACGTCTATCCTACGAGCAGTACTTC. Its translation: CASSFGRLSYEQYF. Filled out from reference TRBV11-1 and TRBJ2-7, the complete variable domain reads EAEVAQSPRYKITEKSQAVAFWCDPISGHATLYWYRQILGQGPELLVQFQDESVVDDSQLPKDRFSAERLKGVDSTLKIQPAELGDSAMYLCASSFGRLSYEQYFGPGTRLTVT.

This clonotype appeared many times. The chain uses TRBV6-5 and TRBJ2-2; no reliable D call. The CDR3 sequence is 15 residues long. Germline lookup yields CDR1 MNHEY and CDR2 SVGAGI. V shed 0 bases and J shed 1 base, with 6 bases lying between them. CDR3 in amino acids: CASSYSFRNTGELFF. CDR3 nucleotides: TGTGCCAGCAGTTACTCATTCCGGAACACCGGGGAGCTGTTTTTT.

This sequence joins TRBV12-3 or TRBV12-4 and TRBJ1-5; 7 bases agree with TRBD1. V was clipped by 4 bases and J by 7 bases; unmatched bases: 28. The CDR3 covers 21 residues. CDR3: CASSSKHPLDRVGLRGQPQHF. The CDR3 DNA reads as TGTGCCAGCAGTTCGAAACACCCACTCGACAGGGTAGGGCTTAGGGGGCAGCCCCAGCATTTT.

The chain joins TRBV14 to TRBJ1-1, with D tentatively TRBD1 (5 bases). CDR3 size: 13 residues. Trimming shortened V by 2 bases and J by 11 bases, and 15 bases separated the two germline ends. Germline CDR1 is SGHDN and CDR2 is FVKESK. DNA for the CDR3: TGTGCCAGCAGCCAACTTCACGGGGCTCGGGCTTTCTTT. Its protein is CASSQLHGARAFF.

The genes are TRBV15 and TRBJ2-7, with 8 nucleotides matching TRBD1. The CDR3 sequence is 14 residues long. Germline CDR1 and CDR2: LNHNV and YYDKDF (reference sequence). The J segment lost 4 bases and the V segment lost 0 bases, leaving 2 bases of the junction unmatched. CDR3 DNA sequence: TGTGCCACCAGCAGAGATCGGGACAGGTACGAGCAGTACTTC. Translating it yields CATSRDRDRYEQYF.

This clonotype came up many times. The rearrangement joins TRBV2 to TRBJ2-3; D is possibly TRBD1 (6 bases). This CDR3 is built from 14 residues. CDR1 and CDR2 (germline): SNHLY, FYNNEI. V was trimmed by 3 bases and J by 1 base, leaving 8 bases between them. CDR3: CASSEDRRTDTQYF. The CDR3 coding sequence is TGTGCCAGCAGTGAGGACAGACGCACAGATACGCAGTATTTT.

This clonotype appeared many times. The chain recombines TRBV27 with TRBJ1-6; D is undetermined. Trimming removed 4 bases from V and 3 bases from J, with 4 bases in between. The CDR3 consists of 13 residues. The germline V gene has CDR1 MNHEY and CDR2 SMNVEV (reference sequence). The CDR3 DNA reads as TGTGCCAGCAGTTCAATCTATAATTCACCCCTCCACTTT. Translating it yields CASSSIYNSPLHF.

V is TRBV3-1 and J is TRBJ1-1, with 9 bases fitting TRBD1. CDR3 length: 16 amino acids. Germline CDR1 LGHDT, CDR2 YNNKEL (reference sequence). The V gene end was trimmed by 8 bases and the J gene end by 3 bases; junction bases not matched to a gene: 13. Here the CDR3 reads CASRDREGTPDTEAFF. The DNA for the CDR3 is TGTGCCAGCCGGGACAGGGAAGGGACCCCGGACACTGAAGCTTTCTTT.

The chain links TRBV12-3 or TRBV12-4 to TRBJ2-3; D possibly uses TRBD1 or TRBD2 (6 bases each). Between the trimmed V and J ends, which lost 7 bases and 5 bases, there was a span of 10 bases. The CDR3 is 12 residues long. The CDR3 here is CASNRGLDTQYF. The CDR3 DNA follows: TGTGCCAGCAACCGGGGGCTAGATACGCAGTATTTT.

The chain couples TRBV3-1 to TRBJ1-5; a possible D gene is TRBD1 (5 bases). V lost 4 bases and J 9 bases, leaving 10 bases between the germline ends. Germline CDR1 is LGHDT and CDR2 is YNNKEL (reference sequence). This CDR3 has 12 residues. CDR3 loop: CASSLRDGPQHF. CDR3 in DNA: TGTGCCAGCAGCCTACGGGACGGGCCCCAGCATTTT.

The sample holds a few counts of this clonotype. This chain links TRBV3-1 with TRBJ1-5; D perhaps matches TRBD1 (5 bases). The CDR3 sequence is 16 residues long. Germline V gene sequence: CDR1 LGHDT, CDR2 YNNKEL (reference sequence). Trimming left V 2 bases short and J 6 bases short, with 17 bases between. Here the CDR3 DNA reads TGTGCCAGCAGCCAAAATGGCTTGACAGTTGGTCAGCCCCAGCATTTT. It codes for CASSQNGLTVGQPQHF.

This clonotype was seen many times. This chain uses TRBV10-1 with TRBJ2-7; 7 positions agree with TRBD1. The CDR3 totals 14 residues. Trimming cost V 2 bases and J 7 bases; bases outside gene matches: 8. Germline CDR1 reads WNHNN; CDR2 reads SYGVQD (reference sequence). CDR3 sequence: CASSEATGLVEQYF. Written as DNA, the CDR3 is TGCGCCAGCAGTGAGGCGACAGGGTTAGTTGAGCAGTACTTC.

The J gene is TRBJ2-3, the V gene TRBV10-3, with 8 bases identical to TRBD2. Per germline, CDR1 ENHRY and CDR2 SYGVKD. The ends lost 0 bases at V and 4 bases at J; junction bases unmatched: 9. The CDR3 covers 17 residues. CDR3 amino acids: CAISESAGGGIADTQYF. CDR3 DNA: TGTGCCATCAGTGAGTCTGCGGGAGGAGGGATAGCAGATACGCAGTATTTT.

This clonotype was seen ten or more times. The rearrangement uses TRBV15 and TRBJ2-7; D possibly corresponds to TRBD2 (6 bases). The CDR3 is 17 residues long. V was shortened by 9 bases and J by 2 bases, with 26 bases between the two germline ends. Germline V lookup: CDR1 LNHNV, CDR2 YYDKDF (reference sequence). CDR3 DNA: TGTGCCACTTCCTTACGGTTAAGATGGGAGGACACCTACGAGCAGTACTTC. This sequence encodes CATSLRLRWEDTYEQYF.

This clonotype appeared once. V usage is TRBV20-1 and J usage is TRBJ1-1; D may be TRBD1 (6 bases). The CDR3 runs to 11 residues. Germline V gene lookup returns CDR1 DFQATT and CDR2 SNEGSKA (reference sequence). The V gene lost 3 bases and the J gene lost 7 bases, with 9 bases spanning the gap. CDR3 sequence (DNA): TGCAGTGCTAGGGGGACAATTGAAGCTTTCTTT. Its protein product is CSARGTIEAFF.

The V and J genes are TRBV7-2 and TRBJ2-7; 13 bases are a match to TRBD2. Germline-derived CDR1 and CDR2 are SGHTA and FQGNSA. The trim removed 3 bases at V and 5 bases at J, leaving 4 bases unmatched. This CDR3 comprises 15 residues. The CDR3 reads CASSFWTSGSDEQYF. The DNA for the CDR3 is TGTGCCAGCAGCTTTTGGACTAGCGGGAGTGACGAGCAGTACTTC.

In DNA, the CDR3 is TGTGCCAGCAGACCTCCGCTGGCCGGAGATACGCAGTATTTT. Its protein is CASRPPLAGDTQYF. The chain joins TRBV7-9 to TRBJ2-3; D uncertain. This CDR3 has 14 amino acids. V lost 6 bases, J lost 5 bases, and 15 bases lay in between. Per germline, CDR1 SEHNR and CDR2 FQNEAQ (reference sequence).

This clonotype appeared many times. This rearrangement joins TRBV7-3 to TRBJ2-7, with 8 nucleotides matching TRBD1. Germline CDR1 SGHTA, CDR2 FQGTGA. This CDR3 is 15 amino acids long. V was clipped by 1 base and J by 2 bases; unmatched bases: 4. This chain's CDR3 is CASSLRTGLPYEQYF. The CDR3 bases are TGTGCCAGCAGCTTAAGGACAGGGCTCCCCTACGAGCAGTACTTC. The whole variable domain, filled in from reference TRBV7-3 and TRBJ2-7, reads GAGVSQTPSNKVTEKGKYVELRCDPISGHTALYWYRQSLGQGPEFLIYFQGTGAADDSGLPNDRFFAVRPEGSVSTLKIQRTERGDSAVYLCASSLRTGLPYEQYFGPGTRLTVT.

V is TRBV10-3 and J is TRBJ2-3, with 9 bases that match TRBD2. The CDR3 has 13 residues. Germline V lookup: CDR1 ENHRY, CDR2 SYGVKD. V trimming: 7 bases; J trimming: 11 bases; junction bases outside the gene matches: 10. CDR3 amino acids: CAIMAGGRSEQYF. As DNA, the CDR3 is TGTGCCATCATGGCGGGAGGGAGGAGTGAGCAGTATTTT.

The rearrangement joins TRBV10-2 to TRBJ2-3; TRBD2 matches at 14 bases. Trimming took 8 bases from V and 4 from J; bases not matched to a gene: 11. Germline CDR1 reads WSHSY; CDR2 reads SAAADI. The CDR3 has 17 amino acids. This CDR3 is CASDPGGTSGSPDTQYF. The CDR3 DNA follows: TGCGCCAGCGACCCAGGAGGGACTAGCGGGAGTCCAGATACGCAGTATTTT.

This clonotype occurred many times. The gene calls are TRBV20-1 and TRBJ1-2; D call uncertain. Germline CDR1 reads DFQATT; CDR2 reads SNEGSKA (reference sequence). With 3 bases removed from V and 4 bases from J, the gap between germline ends came to 12 bases. The CDR3 runs 13 residues. In nucleotides, the CDR3 is TGCAGTGCTAGGAAAAGGGAGCTCTATGGCTACACCTTC. It yields the protein CSARKRELYGYTF.

On this clonotype itself: At one boundary the junction diverges from the germline segment, which might be a read error. The chain carries TRBV7-7 and TRBJ2-3; D is possibly TRBD1 (5 bases). The germline V gene has CDR1 SSHAT and CDR2 FNYEAQ (reference sequence). The CDR3 contains 15 residues. The CDR3: CASSLDPGSTDTQYF. The CDR3 DNA reads TGTGCTAGCAGCTTAGACCCAGGGAGCACAGATACGCAGTATTTT.

This clonotype came up many times. The V call is TRBV5-1, the J call TRBJ2-2; TRBD2 matches 7 bases. V trimming: 6 bases; J trimming: 2 bases; junction bases outside the gene matches: 7. The germline CDR1 and CDR2 sequences are SGHRS and YFSETQ. The CDR3 loop spans 15 amino acids. CDR3 in DNA: TGCGCCAGCACAATGGGCGGGGGAAACACCGGGGAGCTGTTTTTT. This encodes CASTMGGGNTGELFF.

At least ten counts were recorded for this clonotype. This rearrangement joins TRBV29-1 to TRBJ2-5; TRBD2 might be the D (5 bases). There are 16 residues in the CDR3. Deletions cut 3 bases from V and 1 base from J, with 18 bases between. Germline loops: CDR1 SQVTM, CDR2 ANQGSEA. The CDR3 sequence is CSVDIGLGLSQETQYF. In DNA form, the CDR3 reads TGCAGCGTTGATATTGGACTTGGGCTCTCCCAAGAGACCCAGTACTTC. Filled out from reference TRBV29-1 and TRBJ2-5, the complete variable domain reads SAVISQKPSRDICQRGTSLTIQCQVDSQVTMMFWYRQQPGQSLTLIATANQGSEATYESGFVIDKFPISRPNLTFSTLTVSNMSPEDSSIYLCSVDIGLGLSQETQYFGPGTRLLVL.

This clonotype was seen at least ten times. V usage is TRBV10-1 and J usage is TRBJ2-7, with 11 bases that match TRBD1. V shed 3 bases and J 4 bases; nucleotides not matched to a gene: 26. Germline CDR1 WNHNN, CDR2 SYGVQD (reference sequence). The CDR3 runs to 22 residues. This chain's CDR3 is CASSDMFDGPGTGGTTAYEQYF. The CDR3 DNA is TGCGCCAGCAGTGATATGTTCGACGGTCCCGGGACAGGGGGGACGACGGCTTACGAGCAGTACTTC.

Remarks on this clonotype: This may be a read error: a much more frequent sequence differs by one nucleotide. V usage is TRBV11-2 and J usage is TRBJ1-1; the match to TRBD1 covers 9 bases. V shed 7 bases and J 2 bases; nucleotides not matched to a gene: 11. Per the germline V gene, CDR1 is SGHAT and CDR2 is FQNNGV. The CDR3 is 16 residues long. DNA for the CDR3: TGTGCCAGCAACGATAGGACAGGGGTGCCCAACACTGAAGCTTTCTTT. Amino acids: CASNDRTGVPNTEAFF.

This clonotype has ten or more counts. DNA for the CDR3: TGTGCCAGCAGCGGTCTCGGCGCTGGGGCCAACGTCCTGACTTTC. It translates to CASSGLGAGANVLTF. V usage is TRBV14 and J usage is TRBJ2-6; D is unclear. Germline CDR1 and CDR2: SGHDN and FVKESK. This CDR3 comprises 15 residues. The V gene lost 5 bases and the J gene lost 2 bases, with 10 bases spanning the gap.